The 14 T cell receptor beta chains listed next were all sequenced from one sample in a study of response to subunit inactivated influenza vaccine. Each CDR3 protein is one row after TCRdb ran MiXCR on the RT-PCR reads. The sample lists around 540,000 distinct CDR3 sequences, 12% occurring once. The sequencing used PBMCs from blood, collected on the day of vaccination. All receptors come from a man over 45 who received an inactivated influenza vaccine.

This clonotype showed up many times. CDR3 region: CASSLAGYTRSYNEQFF. In DNA form, the CDR3 reads TGTGCCAGCAGCTTAGCGGGGTACACGAGGTCCTACAATGAGCAGTTCTTC. The J gene is TRBJ2-1, the V gene TRBV7-2; D ambiguous. Between the trimmed V and J ends, which lost 0 bases and 1 base, there was a span of 13 bases. This CDR3 region has 17 residues. The germline V gene encodes CDR1 SGHTA and CDR2 FQGNSA.

This clonotype has only a few counts. The chain is built from TRBV14 and TRBJ2-3, with D tentatively TRBD2 (5 bases). The CDR3 runs 15 residues. From germline, CDR1 is SGHDN and CDR2 FVKESK. Trimming stripped 4 bases from V and 4 bases from J, with 15 bases between. The CDR3 sequence: CASSPRLGKSDTQYF. DNA for the CDR3: TGTGCCAGCAGCCCCCGGCTCGGGAAATCAGATACGCAGTATTTT.

V gene TRBV3-1 combines with J gene TRBJ1-6, with D possibly being TRBD1 (5 bases). This CDR3 contains 14 residues. Germline V gene data show CDR1 as LGHDT and CDR2 as YNNKEL (reference sequence). Trimming left V 1 base short and J 7 bases short, with 8 bases between. The CDR3 is CASSQGQRNSPLHF. The DNA of the CDR3 is TGTGCCAGCAGCCAAGGACAGAGGAATTCACCCCTCCACTTT.

This clonotype was seen a few times. V and J are TRBV28 and TRBJ2-3, with TRBD2 matching over 8 bases. This CDR3 has 15 amino acids. Looked up from germline, CDR1 is MDHEN and CDR2 is SYDVKM. The trim removed 5 bases at V and 1 base at J, leaving 5 bases unmatched. The CDR3 here is CASSELAAGTDTQYF. DNA of the CDR3: TGTGCCAGCAGTGAACTAGCGGCGGGCACAGATACGCAGTATTTT. Full variable domain (remainder filled in from reference TRBV28 and TRBJ2-3): DVKVTQSSRYLVKRTGEKVFLECVQDMDHENMFWYRQDPGLGLRLIYFSYDVKMKEKGDIPEGYSVSREKKERFSLILESASTNQTSMYLCASSELAAGTDTQYFGPGTRLTVL.

Details on this clonotype: This may stem from a read error, because a much larger clone lies one nucleotide away. V usage is TRBV13 and J usage is TRBJ2-1; unclear D gene. CDR1 and CDR2 from the germline V gene are PRHDT and FYEKMQ (reference sequence). The length of the CDR3 is 12 residues. Trimming took off 4 bases at V and 4 bases at J, with 5 bases between the two ends. The CDR3 protein is CASSSEYNEQFF. The CDR3 DNA is TGTGCCAGCAGCTCGGAATACAATGAGCAGTTCTTC.

This clonotype was picked up a small number of times. This chain links TRBV25-1 with TRBJ2-7; D tentatively fits TRBD1 or TRBD2 (5 bases each). The CDR3 is made up of 11 amino acids. The germline gives CDR1 MGHDK, CDR2 SYGVNS. CDR3 in DNA: TGTGCAGCAGATGGGGGAAACGAGCAGTACTTC. Its translation is CAADGGNEQYF.

This clonotype was counted a few times. V and J are TRBV4-2 and TRBJ2-5, with D perhaps given as TRBD1 or TRBD2 (5 bases each). Germline V gives CDR1 LGHNA, CDR2 YNFKEQ. Trimming cost V 5 bases and J 2 bases, with 12 bases left between them. The CDR3 is made up of 14 amino acids. CDR3 residues: CASSKSWGQETQYF. The CDR3, as DNA: TGTGCCAGCAGCAAGAGCTGGGGGCAAGAGACCCAGTACTTC.

V gene TRBV11-2 combines with J gene TRBJ2-2, with unresolved D. CDR3 length equals 13 residues. The germline V gene encodes CDR1 SGHAT and CDR2 FQNNGV. DNA for the CDR3: TGTGCGGCCGGAATCCATAACACCGGGGAGCTGTTTTTT. It translates to CAAGIHNTGELFF. Full variable domain (remainder filled in from reference TRBV11-2 and TRBJ2-2): EAGVAQSPRYKIIEKRQSVAFWCNPISGHATLYWYQQILGQGPKLLIQFQNNGVVDDSQLPKDRFSAERLKGVDSTLKIQPAKLEDSAVYLCAAGIHNTGELFFGEGSRLTVL.

This clonotype was detected ten times or more. V gene TRBV15 combines with J gene TRBJ2-1; D remains ambiguous. CDR3 size: 15 residues. The V end was cut by 1 base, the J end by 5 bases, with 12 bases between. Germline V gives CDR1 LNHNV, CDR2 YYDKDF (reference sequence). CDR3 region: CATSRVGLGNNEQFF. The CDR3 nucleotides read TGTGCCACCAGCAGAGTAGGGCTAGGGAACAATGAGCAGTTCTTC.

In DNA form, the CDR3 reads TGCGCCAGCAGCTTGACGGGGGGTGCCTACGAGCAGTACTTC. It translates to CASSLTGGAYEQYF. The chain carries TRBV5-1 and TRBJ2-7; the match to TRBD2 covers 7 bases. Germline V lookup: CDR1 SGHRS, CDR2 YFSETQ. The junction had 3 bases not matched to a gene; V was cut back by 1 base and J by 2 bases. The CDR3 is made up of 14 amino acids. Variable domain in full (rest from reference TRBV5-1 and TRBJ2-7): KAGVTQTPRYLIKTRGQQVTLSCSPISGHRSVSWYQQTPGQGLQFLFEYFSETQRNKGNFPGRFSGRQFSNSRSEMNVSTLELGDSALYLCASSLTGGAYEQYFGPGTRLTVT.

There are many counts of this clonotype. The chain recombines TRBV6-5 with TRBJ2-7; TRBD1 matches 7 bases. Germline V gives CDR1 MNHEY, CDR2 SVGAGI. This CDR3 contains 12 residues. The J segment lost 7 bases and the V segment lost 6 bases, leaving 6 bases of the junction unmatched. The CDR3 DNA sequence: TGTGCCAGCAGGATTGGGACAGTTGAGCAGTACTTC. This encodes CASRIGTVEQYF.

The chain uses TRBV20-1 and TRBJ2-1, with 8 bases identical to TRBD1. Per the germline V gene, CDR1 is DFQATT and CDR2 is SNEGSKA (reference sequence). The CDR3 runs to 13 residues. With V trimmed by 6 bases and J by 8 bases, 9 bases remained unmatched. In nucleotides, the CDR3 is TGCAGTGCAATGATCGCAGGGGGCCATGAGCAGTTCTTC. This translates into CSAMIAGGHEQFF.

This clonotype was observed a few times. The V call is TRBV7-9, the J call TRBJ2-7, with a weak D call TRBD2 (7 bases). V was trimmed by 1 base and J by 6 bases, leaving 19 bases between them. This CDR3 is built from 16 residues. Germline V gene data show CDR1 as SEHNR and CDR2 as FQNEAQ (reference sequence). CDR3 nucleotide sequence: TGTGCCAGCAGCTTAGGGGGGGGCTCATTCCCCACCGAGCAGTACTTC. Translation gives CASSLGGGSFPTEQYF. The full variable domain, its missing parts supplied by reference TRBV7-9 and TRBJ2-7, is DTGVSQNPRHKITKRGQNVTFRCDPISEHNRLYWYRQTLGQGPEFLTYFQNEAQLEKSRLLSDRFSAERPKGSFSTLEIQRTEQGDSAMYLCASSLGGGSFPTEQYFGPGTRLTVT.

This clonotype turned up a few times. The junction departs from germline at one end; a sequencing error may be responsible. The rearrangement links TRBV20-1 to TRBJ2-1; 10 bases line up with TRBD2. The CDR3 has 17 residues. Looked up from germline, CDR1 is DFQATT and CDR2 is SNEGSKA (reference sequence). CDR3 in DNA: TGCTGTGCTAGAGATAGTAGCGGGGGGAGCTCCTACAATGAGCAGTTCTTC. The encoded protein is CCARDSSGGSSYNEQFF.